A selection of T cell receptor beta chains follows, all from one sample in a study of blood T cell repertoires in COVID-19. The table came from immunoSEQ multiplex PCR; TCRdb's copy has only in-frame clones and leaves some out. Here the sample spans around 230,000 clones, roughly 80% being singletons. Sample: peripheral blood. Receptor source: a woman older than 75 with acute or convalescent COVID-19. Both conserved end residues are part of each CDR3. D genes are given only for firm matches. The size of a clone is reported for some rows only, either as once, few or many, or as a class for expanded clones.

TRBJ2-2 | . | TRBV3-1/TRBV3-2 | . | TGTGCCAGTCAGTCTTCCGGGGAGCTGTTTTTT | CASQSSGELFF
TRBJ2-7 | TRBD2 | TRBV6-5 | . | TGTGCCAGCAGTTACTCGGAGGGCGGGGGCTCCTACGAGCAGTACTTC | CASSYSEGGGSYEQYF
TRBJ2-7 | . | TRBV19 | . | TGTGCCAGTAGTATGAAGTCTTTGGGGGCCCCCTACGAGCAGTACTTC | CASSMKSLGAPYEQYF
TRBJ2-7 | TRBD2 | TRBV11-3 | . | TGTGCCAGCAGCAGGACTAGCGGGAGTAGTGAGCAGTACTTC | CASSRTSGSSEQYF
TRBJ2-2 | TRBD1 | TRBV6-5 | . | TGTGCCAGCAGTCAGACAGGGGGCGGTGCCGGGGAGCTGTTTTTT | CASSQTGGGAGELFF
TRBJ1-2 | . | TRBV15 | once | TGTGCCACCAGCAGAGATCTGACAGGCCCGCTCTATGGCTACACCTTC | CATSRDLTGPLYGYTF
TRBJ1-5 | . | TRBV28 | . | TGTGCCAGCACCCGGACAGAGAGCCATCAGCCCCAGCATTTT | CASTRTESHQPQHF
TRBJ1-3 | . | TRBV3-1/TRBV3-2 | . | TGTGCCAGCAGCCAGACCTCCAGGGGCGGAAACACCATATATTTT | CASSQTSRGGNTIYF
TRBJ1-2 | . | TRBV5-1 | . | TGCGCCAGCAGCTTGGGACAGGCACCTAGCGGCTACACCTTC | CASSLGQAPSGYTF
TRBJ2-3 | . | TRBV10-2 | . | TGCGCCAGCAGTGAACAGGGAGAAGCAAATACGCAGTATTTT | CASSEQGEANTQYF
TRBJ1-2 | . | TRBV28 | once | TGTGCCAGCAGTTTCTCCGGAAGACAGAACTATGGCTACACCTTC | CASSFSGRQNYGYTF
TRBJ2-7 | TRBD2 | TRBV5-1 | . | TGCGCCAGCAGCAACACTAGCGGGGGGACCTACGAGCAGTACTTC | CASSNTSGGTYEQYF
TRBJ2-2 | TRBD2 | TRBV7-3 | few | TGTGCCAGCAGCTTAGCGGGAGGTTCGAACACCGGGGAGCTGTTTTTT | CASSLAGGSNTGELFF
TRBJ1-6 | . | TRBV27 | once | TGTGCCAGCAGTTTAGCCCGGGGGATGAAGAATTCACCCCTCCACTTT | CASSLARGMKNSPLHF
TRBJ1-5 | . | TRBV6-1 | . | TGTGCCAGCAGTGAACTTGGGGCGCTCAATCAGCCCCAGCATTTT | CASSELGALNQPQHF
TRBJ2-7 | . | TRBV5-1 | . | TGCGCCAGCAGCTTGGTGTCTACAGGGTTGCACGAGCAGTACTTC | CASSLVSTGLHEQYF
TRBJ1-1 | . | TRBV6-6 | . | TGTGCCAGCAGTAACACCGGGGGTGGTGAAGCTTTCTTT | CASSNTGGGEAFF
TRBJ2-7 | TRBD1 | TRBV11-2 | few | TGTGCCAGCAGCTCAGCGGGACAGGGGTCTTACGAGCAGTACTTC | CASSSAGQGSYEQYF
TRBJ1-2 | . | TRBV2 | . | TGTGCCAGCAGCTCGATGGACAGTGTTCATGGCTACACCTTC | CASSSMDSVHGYTF
TRBJ2-6 | TRBD2 | TRBV19 | . | TGTGCCAGTAGTCCCACTAGCGGGAGTTTCTCTGGGGCCAACGTCCTGACTTTC | CASSPTSGSFSGANVLTF
TRBJ2-3 | TRBD2 | TRBV12-5 | once | TGTGCTAGTGGTTTGAGGGAGGGCCCGACAGATACGCAGTATTTT | CASGLREGPTDTQYF
TRBJ2-7 | . | TRBV5-6 | . | TGTGCCAGCAGCTGGCGCGGACTTAAGGGACTCGAGCAGTACTTC | CASSWRGLKGLEQYF
TRBJ2-5 | . | TRBV7-2 | . | TGTGCCAGCAGCTTCGCAGGGGAAGAGACCCAGTACTTC | CASSFAGEETQYF
TRBJ2-5 | . | TRBV7-7 | . | TGTGCCAGCAGCTCAACACAAATCGCCCAAGAGACCCAGTACTTC | CASSSTQIAQETQYF
TRBJ2-2 | . | TRBV10-3 | . | TGTGCCATCAGTGAGTCGAGAGGGAGCGCCGGGGAGCTGTTTTTT | CAISESRGSAGELFF
TRBJ1-1 | . | TRBV12-3/TRBV12-4 | once | TGTGCCAGCAGTCAATCTCAGGGGACTGAAGCTTTCTTT | CASSQSQGTEAFF
TRBJ2-5 | TRBD2 | TRBV3-1/TRBV3-2 | . | TGTGCCAGCAGCCGACGACTAGCGGGGGGCAGTGCGGAGACCCAGTACTTC | CASSRRLAGGSAETQYF
TRBJ2-7 | TRBD2 | TRBV10-3 | . | TGTGCCATCAGTGACTCCTCGGTGGGGCGGGGGAGCTCCTACGAGCAGTACTTC | CAISDSSVGRGSSYEQYF
TRBJ1-3 | . | TRBV7-9 | . | TGTGCCAGCAGCCCCATCGGAAACACCATATATTTT | CASSPIGNTIYF
TRBJ1-6 | . | TRBV5-1 | . | TGCGCCAGCAGCTTGGACAGAGACAGGTACTATAATTCACCCCTCCACTTT | CASSLDRDRYYNSPLHF
TRBJ2-1 | TRBD2 | TRBV3-1/TRBV3-2 | . | TGTGCCAGCAGCCACTGGCGGGAGGGAAGGAATGAGCAGTTCTTC | CASSHWREGRNEQFF
TRBJ1-2 | TRBD1 | TRBV3-1/TRBV3-2 | . | TGTGCCAGCAGCCAACGACTATATGGACAGGGAACCCCATTACGCTGCACCTTC | CASSQRLYGQGTPLRCTF
TRBJ1-5 | . | TRBV3-1/TRBV3-2 | once | TGTGCCAGCAGCCAAGATCGAGATCAGCCCCAGCATTTT | CASSQDRDQPQHF
TRBJ1-3 | . | TRBV7-2 | few | TGTGCCAGCAGCTTCAGACAATCTGGAAACACCATATATTTT | CASSFRQSGNTIYF
TRBJ2-7 | . | TRBV21-1 | . | TGTGCCAGCAGCACGGGACACGGACATTCCTACGAGCAGTACTTC | CASSTGHGHSYEQYF
TRBJ1-1 | TRBD1 | TRBV6-5 | . | TGTGCCAGCAGCCGACAGGGGATCCCTGAAGCTTTCTTT | CASSRQGIPEAFF
TRBJ1-2 | TRBD1 | TRBV30 | . | TGTGCCTGGGCCCGTGGGGACAGTTTTATACGTGGCTACACCTTC | CAWARGDSFIRGYTF
TRBJ1-3 | . | TRBV9 | . | TGTGCCAGCAGCGCCCCCGCGGACTCTGGAAACACCATATATTTT | CASSAPADSGNTIYF
TRBJ1-2 | . | TRBV25-1 | once | TGTGCCAGTCAGGGCCCCTTTAACTATGGCTACACCTTC | CASQGPFNYGYTF
TRBJ2-7 | . | TRBV2 | few | TGTGCCAGCAGCCCGATGAGCTACGAGCAGTACTTC | CASSPMSYEQYF
TRBJ1-1 | TRBD1 | TRBV4-1 | . | TGCGCCAGCAGCCTACAGGGGGCTGGGAACACTGAAGCTTTCTTT | CASSLQGAGNTEAFF
TRBJ2-1 | TRBD2 | TRBV27 | . | TGTGCCAGCGCTGGGCTAGCGGGTACCTACAATGAGCAGTTCTTC | CASAGLAGTYNEQFF
TRBJ1-5 | TRBD1 | TRBV24-1 | . | TGTGCCACCAGTGAACAGGGGGCAGGTCAGCCCCAGCATTTT | CATSEQGAGQPQHF
TRBJ1-2 | TRBD1 | TRBV7-9 | few | TGTGCCAGCAGCTTAGGGCCGGACAGGGGATCCGGCTACACCTTC | CASSLGPDRGSGYTF
TRBJ2-5 | . | TRBV5-1 | once | TGCGCCAGCAGCTTGGGACAGACCCCAGTGGAGACCCAGTACTTC | CASSLGQTPVETQYF
TRBJ2-5 | TRBD1 | TRBV10-1 | . | TGCGCCAGCAGCCGGGACAGCCAAGAGACCCAGTACTTC | CASSRDSQETQYF
TRBJ1-4 | . | TRBV20-1 | once | TGCAGTGCTAGTGTTATCTGGGGCAGCTTTGAAAAACTGTTTTTT | CSASVIWGSFEKLFF
TRBJ2-1 | TRBD2 | TRBV7-2 | . | TGTGCCAGCAGTCCGTCTAGCGGGGGGGCATGGGAGCAGTTCTTC | CASSPSSGGAWEQFF
TRBJ2-5 | TRBD1 | TRBV7-9 | few | TGTGCCAGCAGCCGCGGGACAGGGGGCCAAGAGACCCAGTACTTC | CASSRGTGGQETQYF
TRBJ1-4 | . | TRBV7-9 | . | TGTGCCAGCAGCTTAGACGGGGGGTTGTCTAATGAAAAACTGTTTTTT | CASSLDGGLSNEKLFF
TRBJ1-1 | TRBD1 | TRBV19 | once | TGTGCCAGTATGCGACAGGGGGGCACTGAAGCTTTCTTT | CASMRQGGTEAFF
TRBJ1-1 | TRBD1 | TRBV7-8 | few | TGTGCCAGCAGCTACGGGGACAGGGAGAAAGCTTTCTTT | CASSYGDREKAFF
TRBJ1-2 | . | TRBV10-3 | . | TGTGCCATCAGTGAGGATCGGGGGAACAACTATGGCTACACCTTC | CAISEDRGNNYGYTF
TRBJ2-2 | . | TRBV25-1 | . | TGTGCCAGCAGTGAGCTTGACAGTTTGAACACCGGGGAGCTGTTTTTT | CASSELDSLNTGELFF